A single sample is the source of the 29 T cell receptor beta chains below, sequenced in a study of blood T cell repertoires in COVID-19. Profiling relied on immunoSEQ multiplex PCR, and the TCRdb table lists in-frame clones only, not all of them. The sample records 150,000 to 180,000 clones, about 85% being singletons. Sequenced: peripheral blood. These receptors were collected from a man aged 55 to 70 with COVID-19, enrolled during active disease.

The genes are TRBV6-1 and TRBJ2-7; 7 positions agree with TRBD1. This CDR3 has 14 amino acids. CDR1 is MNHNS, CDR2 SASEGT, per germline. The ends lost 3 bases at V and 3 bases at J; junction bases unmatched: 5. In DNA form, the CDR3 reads TGTGCCAGCAGTGAGCTACAGGGGATCTACGAGCAGTACTTC. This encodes CASSELQGIYEQYF.

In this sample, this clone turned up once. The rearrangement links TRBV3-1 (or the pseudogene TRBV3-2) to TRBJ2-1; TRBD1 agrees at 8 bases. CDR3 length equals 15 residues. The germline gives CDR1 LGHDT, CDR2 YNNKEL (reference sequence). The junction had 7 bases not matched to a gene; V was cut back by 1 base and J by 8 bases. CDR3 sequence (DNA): TGTGCCAGCAGCCAAGGACAGGGGCCGGGAGATGAGCAGTTCTTC. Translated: CASSQGQGPGDEQFF.

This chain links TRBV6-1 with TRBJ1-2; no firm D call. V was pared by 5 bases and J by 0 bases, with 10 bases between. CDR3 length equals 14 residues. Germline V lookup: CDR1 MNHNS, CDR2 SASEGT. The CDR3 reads CASSPSRANYGYTF. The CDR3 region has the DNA TGTGCCAGCAGTCCCTCACGGGCTAACTATGGCTACACCTTC.

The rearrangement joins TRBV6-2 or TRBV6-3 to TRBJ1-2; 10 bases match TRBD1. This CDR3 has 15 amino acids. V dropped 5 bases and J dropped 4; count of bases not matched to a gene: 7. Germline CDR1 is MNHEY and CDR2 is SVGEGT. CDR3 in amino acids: CASSERTGGAYGYTF. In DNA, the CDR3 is TGTGCCAGCAGTGAGAGGACAGGGGGGGCCTATGGCTACACCTTC.

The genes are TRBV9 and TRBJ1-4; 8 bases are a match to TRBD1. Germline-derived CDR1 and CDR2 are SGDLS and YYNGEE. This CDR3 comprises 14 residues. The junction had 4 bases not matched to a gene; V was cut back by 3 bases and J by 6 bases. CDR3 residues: CASSDTGGDEKLFF. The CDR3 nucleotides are TGTGCCAGCAGCGACACAGGGGGTGATGAAAAACTGTTTTTT.

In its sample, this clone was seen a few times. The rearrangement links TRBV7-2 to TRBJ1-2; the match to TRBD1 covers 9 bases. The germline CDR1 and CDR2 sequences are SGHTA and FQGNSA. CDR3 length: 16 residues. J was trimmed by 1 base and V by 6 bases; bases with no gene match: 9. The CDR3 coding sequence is TGTGCCAGCAGTATTCTTGGGACAGGGCATAACTATGGCTACACCTTC. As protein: CASSILGTGHNYGYTF.

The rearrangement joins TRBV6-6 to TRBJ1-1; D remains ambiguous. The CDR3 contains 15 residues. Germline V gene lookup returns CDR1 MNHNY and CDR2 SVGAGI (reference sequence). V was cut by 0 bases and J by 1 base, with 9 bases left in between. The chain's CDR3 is CASSYSWAGNTEAFF. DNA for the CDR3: TGTGCCAGCAGTTACTCTTGGGCAGGGAACACTGAAGCTTTCTTT.

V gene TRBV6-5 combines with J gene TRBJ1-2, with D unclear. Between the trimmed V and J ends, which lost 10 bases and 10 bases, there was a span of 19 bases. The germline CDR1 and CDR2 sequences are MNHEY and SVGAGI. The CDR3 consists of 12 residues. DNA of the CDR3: TGTGCCACCGTAGACATCAGCCTCCTCTACACCTTC. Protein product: CATVDISLLYTF.

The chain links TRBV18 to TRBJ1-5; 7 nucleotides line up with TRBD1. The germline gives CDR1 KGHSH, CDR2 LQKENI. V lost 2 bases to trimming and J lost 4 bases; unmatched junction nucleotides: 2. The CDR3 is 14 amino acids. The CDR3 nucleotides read TGTGCCAGCTCACCAGGGACAGTTAATCAGCCCCAGCATTTT. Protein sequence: CASSPGTVNQPQHF. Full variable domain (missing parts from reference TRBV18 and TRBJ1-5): NAGVMQNPRHLVRRRGQEARLRCSPMKGHSHVYWYRQLPEEGLKFMVYLQKENIIDESGMPKERFSAEFPKEGPSILRIQQVVRGDSAAYFCASSPGTVNQPQHFGDGTRLSIL.

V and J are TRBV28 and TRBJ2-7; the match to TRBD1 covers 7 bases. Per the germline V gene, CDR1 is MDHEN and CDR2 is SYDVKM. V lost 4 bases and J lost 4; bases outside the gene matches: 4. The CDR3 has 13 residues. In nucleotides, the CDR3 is TGTGCCAGCAGTTACCCACAGGGGTACGAGCAGTACTTC. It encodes CASSYPQGYEQYF.

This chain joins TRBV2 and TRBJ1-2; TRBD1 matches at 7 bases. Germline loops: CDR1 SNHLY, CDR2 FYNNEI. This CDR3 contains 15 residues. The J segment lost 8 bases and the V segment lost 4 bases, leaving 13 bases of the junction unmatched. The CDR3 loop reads CASSGGLGQVEGYTF. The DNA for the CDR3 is TGTGCCAGCAGTGGGGGACTCGGACAGGTGGAGGGCTACACCTTC.

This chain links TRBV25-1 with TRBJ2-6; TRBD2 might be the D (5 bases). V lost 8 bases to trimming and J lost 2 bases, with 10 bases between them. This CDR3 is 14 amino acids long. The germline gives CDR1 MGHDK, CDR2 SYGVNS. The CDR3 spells CASAEGAGANVLTF. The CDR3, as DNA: TGTGCCAGCGCAGAGGGCGCTGGGGCCAACGTCCTGACTTTC.

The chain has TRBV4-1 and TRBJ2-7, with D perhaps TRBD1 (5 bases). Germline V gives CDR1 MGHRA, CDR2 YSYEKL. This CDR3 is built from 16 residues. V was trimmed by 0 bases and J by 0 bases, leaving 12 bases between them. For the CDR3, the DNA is TGCGCCAGCAGCCAAGAAGGGGCATTAAGCTCCTACGAGCAGTACTTC. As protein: CASSQEGALSSYEQYF.

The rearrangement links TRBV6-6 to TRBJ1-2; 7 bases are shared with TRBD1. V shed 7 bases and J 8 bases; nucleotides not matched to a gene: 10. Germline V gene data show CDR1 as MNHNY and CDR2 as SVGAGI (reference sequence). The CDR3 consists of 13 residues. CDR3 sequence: CASKADRAEGYTF. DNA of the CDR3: TGTGCCAGCAAAGCAGACAGGGCGGAGGGCTACACCTTC.

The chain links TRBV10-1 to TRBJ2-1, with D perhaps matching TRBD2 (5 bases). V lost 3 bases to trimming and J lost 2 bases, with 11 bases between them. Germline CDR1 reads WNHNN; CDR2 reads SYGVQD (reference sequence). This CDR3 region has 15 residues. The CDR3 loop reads CASSDPGSPYNEQFF. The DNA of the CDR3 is TGCGCCAGCAGTGATCCGGGATCCCCCTACAATGAGCAGTTCTTC.

The CDR3 DNA is TGTGCCAGCAGCTCCTATCGGTGGAGGGAAGGGGAAAAACTGTTTTTT. Translation gives CASSSYRWREGEKLFF. The V gene is TRBV7-2, the J gene TRBJ1-4, with D unresolved. Trimming removed 4 bases at V and 8 bases at J, with 20 bases between. CDR1 is SGHTA, CDR2 FQGNSA, per germline. The CDR3 is 16 residues long.

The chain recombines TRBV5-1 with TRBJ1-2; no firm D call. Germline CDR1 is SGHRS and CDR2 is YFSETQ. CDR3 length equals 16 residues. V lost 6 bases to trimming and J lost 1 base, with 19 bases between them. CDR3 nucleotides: TGCGCCAGCACCCCTGGGCAGTTCAAAAATAACTATGGCTACACCTTC. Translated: CASTPGQFKNNYGYTF.

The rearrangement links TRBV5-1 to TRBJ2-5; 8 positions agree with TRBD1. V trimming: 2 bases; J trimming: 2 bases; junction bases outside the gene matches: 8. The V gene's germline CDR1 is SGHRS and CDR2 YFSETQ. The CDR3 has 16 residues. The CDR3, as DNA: TGCGCCAGCAGCTTCGGACAGGGAGGAACGCAAGAGACCCAGTACTTC. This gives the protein CASSFGQGGTQETQYF.

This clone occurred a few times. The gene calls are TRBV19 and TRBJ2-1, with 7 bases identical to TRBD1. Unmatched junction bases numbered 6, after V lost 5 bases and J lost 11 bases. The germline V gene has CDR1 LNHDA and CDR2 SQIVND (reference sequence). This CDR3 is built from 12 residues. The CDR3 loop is CASSPQTGQQFF. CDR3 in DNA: TGTGCCAGTAGTCCCCAGACAGGGCAGCAGTTCTTC.

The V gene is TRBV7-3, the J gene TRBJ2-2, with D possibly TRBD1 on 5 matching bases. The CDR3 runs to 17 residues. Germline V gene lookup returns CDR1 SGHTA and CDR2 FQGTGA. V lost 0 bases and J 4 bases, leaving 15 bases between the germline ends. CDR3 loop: CASSLTAQGSTTGELFF. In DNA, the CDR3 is TGTGCCAGCAGCTTAACCGCCCAGGGTTCCACCACCGGGGAGCTGTTTTTT. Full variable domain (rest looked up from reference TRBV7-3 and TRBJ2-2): GAGVSQTPSNKVTEKGKYVELRCDPISGHTALYWYRQSLGQGPEFLIYFQGTGAADDSGLPNDRFFAVRPEGSVSTLKIQRTERGDSAVYLCASSLTAQGSTTGELFFGEGSRLTVL.

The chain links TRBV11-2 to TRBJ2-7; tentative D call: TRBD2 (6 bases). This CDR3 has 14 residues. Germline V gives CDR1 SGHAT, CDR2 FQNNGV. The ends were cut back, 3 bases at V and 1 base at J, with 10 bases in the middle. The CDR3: CASSFGGPSYEQYF. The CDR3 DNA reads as TGTGCCAGCAGCTTCGGGGGTCCTTCCTACGAGCAGTACTTC. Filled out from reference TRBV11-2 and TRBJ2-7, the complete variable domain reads EAGVAQSPRYKIIEKRQSVAFWCNPISGHATLYWYQQILGQGPKLLIQFQNNGVVDDSQLPKDRFSAERLKGVDSTLKIQPAKLEDSAVYLCASSFGGPSYEQYFGPGTRLTVT.

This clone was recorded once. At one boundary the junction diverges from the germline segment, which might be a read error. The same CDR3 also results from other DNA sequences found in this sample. For the CDR3, the DNA is TGTGCCAGCAGTCTATCATCCCCCCCAAATTCACCCCTCCACTTT. This codes for CASSLSSPPNSPLHF. The chain combines TRBV27 with TRBJ1-6; D unclear. The CDR3 is 15 residues long. CDR1 and CDR2 from the germline V gene are MNHEY and SMNVEV (reference sequence).

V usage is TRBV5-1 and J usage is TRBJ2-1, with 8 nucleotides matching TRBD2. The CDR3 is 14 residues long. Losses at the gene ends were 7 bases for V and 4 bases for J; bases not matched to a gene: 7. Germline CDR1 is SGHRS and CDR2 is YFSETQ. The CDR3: CASGDSGKYNEQFF. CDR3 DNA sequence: TGCGCCAGCGGGGATAGCGGGAAGTACAATGAGCAGTTCTTC.

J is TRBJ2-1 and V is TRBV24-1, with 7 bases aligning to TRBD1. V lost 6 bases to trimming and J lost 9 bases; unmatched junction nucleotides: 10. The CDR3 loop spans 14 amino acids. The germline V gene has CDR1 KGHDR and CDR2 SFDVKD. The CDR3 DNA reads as TGTGCCACCAGTAACGCAGGGGGATTAAGTGAGCAGTTCTTC. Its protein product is CATSNAGGLSEQFF.

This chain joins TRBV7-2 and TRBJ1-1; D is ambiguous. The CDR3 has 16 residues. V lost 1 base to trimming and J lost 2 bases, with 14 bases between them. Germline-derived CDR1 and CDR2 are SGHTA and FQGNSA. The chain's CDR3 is CASSLGGVTPNTEAFF. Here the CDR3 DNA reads TGTGCCAGCAGCTTAGGAGGAGTTACCCCCAACACTGAAGCTTTCTTT.

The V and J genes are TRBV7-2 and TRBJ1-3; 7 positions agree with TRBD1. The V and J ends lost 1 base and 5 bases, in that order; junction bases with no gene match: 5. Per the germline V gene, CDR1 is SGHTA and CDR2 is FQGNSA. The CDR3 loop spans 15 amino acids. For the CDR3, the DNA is TGTGCCAGCAGCTTAGTTGGGACAGAAAGAAACACCATATATTTT. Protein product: CASSLVGTERNTIYF.

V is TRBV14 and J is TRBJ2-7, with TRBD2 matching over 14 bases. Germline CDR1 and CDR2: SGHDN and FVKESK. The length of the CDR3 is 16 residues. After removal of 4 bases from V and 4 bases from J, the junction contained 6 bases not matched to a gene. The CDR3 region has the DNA TGTGCCAGCAGCCCCCGACTAGCGGGAGGGTTTTACGAGCAGTACTTC. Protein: CASSPRLAGGFYEQYF.

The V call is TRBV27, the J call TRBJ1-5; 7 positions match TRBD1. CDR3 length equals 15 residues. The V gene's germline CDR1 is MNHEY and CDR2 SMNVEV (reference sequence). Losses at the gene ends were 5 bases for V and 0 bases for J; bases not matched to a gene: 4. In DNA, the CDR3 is TGTGCCAGCAGTCCCGGGACAGTTAGCAATCAGCCCCAGCATTTT. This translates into CASSPGTVSNQPQHF.

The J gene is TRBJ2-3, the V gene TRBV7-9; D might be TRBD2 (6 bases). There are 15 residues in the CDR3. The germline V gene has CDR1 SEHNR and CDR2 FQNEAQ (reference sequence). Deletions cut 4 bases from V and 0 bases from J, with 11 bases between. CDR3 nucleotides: TGTGCCAGCAGCTCCGCGGGGTATAGCACAGATACGCAGTATTTT. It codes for CASSSAGYSTDTQYF.